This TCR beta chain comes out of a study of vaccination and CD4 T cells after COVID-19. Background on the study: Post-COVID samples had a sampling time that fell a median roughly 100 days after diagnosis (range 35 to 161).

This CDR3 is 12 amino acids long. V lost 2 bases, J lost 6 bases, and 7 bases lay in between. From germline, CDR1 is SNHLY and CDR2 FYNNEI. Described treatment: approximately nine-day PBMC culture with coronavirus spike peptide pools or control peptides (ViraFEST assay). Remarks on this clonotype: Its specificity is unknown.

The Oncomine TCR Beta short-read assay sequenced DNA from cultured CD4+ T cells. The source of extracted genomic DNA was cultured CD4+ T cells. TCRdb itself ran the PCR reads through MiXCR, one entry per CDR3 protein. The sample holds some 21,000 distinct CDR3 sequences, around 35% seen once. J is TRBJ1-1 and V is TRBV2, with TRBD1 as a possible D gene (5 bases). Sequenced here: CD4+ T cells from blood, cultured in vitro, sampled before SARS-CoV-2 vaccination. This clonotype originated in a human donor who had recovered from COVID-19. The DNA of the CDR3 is TGTGCCAGCAGTGAACAGGGTGCTGAAGCTTTCTTT. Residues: CASSEQGAEAFF.